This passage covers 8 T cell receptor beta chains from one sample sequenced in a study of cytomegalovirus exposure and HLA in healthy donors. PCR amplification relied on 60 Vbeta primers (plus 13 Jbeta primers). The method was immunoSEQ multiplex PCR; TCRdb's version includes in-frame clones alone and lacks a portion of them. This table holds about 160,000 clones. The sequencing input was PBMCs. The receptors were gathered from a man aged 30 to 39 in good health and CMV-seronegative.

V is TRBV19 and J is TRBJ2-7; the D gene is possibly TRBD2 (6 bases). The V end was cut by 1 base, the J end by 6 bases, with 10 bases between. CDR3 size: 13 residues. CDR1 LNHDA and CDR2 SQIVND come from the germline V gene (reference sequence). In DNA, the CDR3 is TGTGCCAGTAGTATAGCGGGAGAGGGCGAGCAGTACTTC. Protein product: CASSIAGEGEQYF.

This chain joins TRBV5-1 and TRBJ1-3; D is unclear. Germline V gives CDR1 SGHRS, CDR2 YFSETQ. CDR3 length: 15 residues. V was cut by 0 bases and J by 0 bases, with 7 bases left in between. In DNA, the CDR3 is TGCGCCAGCAGCTTGGACGGGTTCTCTGGAAACACCATATATTTT. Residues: CASSLDGFSGNTIYF. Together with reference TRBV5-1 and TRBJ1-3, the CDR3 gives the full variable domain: KAGVTQTPRYLIKTRGQQVTLSCSPISGHRSVSWYQQTPGQGLQFLFEYFSETQRNKGNFPGRFSGRQFSNSRSEMNVSTLELGDSALYLCASSLDGFSGNTIYFGEGSWLTVV.

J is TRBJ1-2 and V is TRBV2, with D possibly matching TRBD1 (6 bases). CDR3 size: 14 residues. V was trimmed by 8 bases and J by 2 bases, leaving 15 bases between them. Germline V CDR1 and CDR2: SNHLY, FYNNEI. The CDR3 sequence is CASGGAGVNYGYTF. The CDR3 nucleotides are TGTGCCAGCGGGGGGGCAGGGGTAAACTATGGCTACACCTTC.

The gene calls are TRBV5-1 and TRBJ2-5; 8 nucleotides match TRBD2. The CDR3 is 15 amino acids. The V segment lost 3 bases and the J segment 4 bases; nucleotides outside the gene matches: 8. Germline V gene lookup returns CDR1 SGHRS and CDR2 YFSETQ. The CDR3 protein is CASSSLTGGGETQYF. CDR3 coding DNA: TGCGCCAGCAGCTCCCTGACGGGGGGGGGAGAGACCCAGTACTTC.

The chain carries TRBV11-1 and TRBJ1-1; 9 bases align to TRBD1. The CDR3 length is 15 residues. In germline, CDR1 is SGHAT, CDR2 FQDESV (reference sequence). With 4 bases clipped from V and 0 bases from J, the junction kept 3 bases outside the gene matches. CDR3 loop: CASSSQGAVNTEAFF. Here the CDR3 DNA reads TGTGCCAGCAGCTCACAGGGGGCTGTGAACACTGAAGCTTTCTTT. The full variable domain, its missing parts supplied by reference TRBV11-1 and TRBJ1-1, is EAEVAQSPRYKITEKSQAVAFWCDPISGHATLYWYRQILGQGPELLVQFQDESVVDDSQLPKDRFSAERLKGVDSTLKIQPAELGDSAMYLCASSSQGAVNTEAFFGQGTRLTVV.

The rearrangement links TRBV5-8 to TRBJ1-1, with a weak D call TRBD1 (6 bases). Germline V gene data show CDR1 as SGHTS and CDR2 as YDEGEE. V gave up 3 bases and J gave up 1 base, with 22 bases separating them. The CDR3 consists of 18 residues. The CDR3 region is CASSSEASGTNGNTEAFF. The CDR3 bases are TGTGCCAGCAGCTCTGAGGCTTCAGGGACAAATGGGAACACTGAAGCTTTCTTT.

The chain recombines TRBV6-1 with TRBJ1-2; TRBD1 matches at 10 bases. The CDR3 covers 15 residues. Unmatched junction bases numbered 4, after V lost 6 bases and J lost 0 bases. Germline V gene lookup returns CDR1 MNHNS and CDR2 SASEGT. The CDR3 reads CASRDRGRANYGYTF. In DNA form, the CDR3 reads TGTGCCAGCAGGGACAGGGGGAGGGCTAACTATGGCTACACCTTC.

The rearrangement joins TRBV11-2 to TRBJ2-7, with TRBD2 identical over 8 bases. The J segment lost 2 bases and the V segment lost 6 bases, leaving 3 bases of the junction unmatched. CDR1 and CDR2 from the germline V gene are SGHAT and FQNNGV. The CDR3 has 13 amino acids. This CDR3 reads CASRGLAPYEQYF. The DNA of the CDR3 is TGTGCCAGCAGAGGACTAGCACCCTACGAGCAGTACTTC.